The entry that follows covers one T cell receptor (beta chain) sequence. The antigen is not known. Alongside a J-beta primer mix, a sample-barcoded 5' primer served in a second PCR lasting roughly 7 to 12 cycles. CDR3-containing paired-end reads numbered at least 2.5 million in each sample. TCRdb reprocessed the 5' RACE reads with MiXCR, giving one entry per CDR3 protein. Of more than 700,000 distinct CDR3 sequences in the sample, around half were seen once. This entry is derived from a study of blood T cells in healthy people across ages. Study-level background: In model experiments, template switching was able to capture about one barcoded beta molecule for every two T cells that were present. General observations from the study: Unknown donor CMV status possibly confounded expanded clonotype changes.

Germline loops: CDR1 MRHNA, CDR2 SNTAGT. This CDR3 has 15 residues. J was trimmed by 4 bases and V by 4 bases; bases with no gene match: 4. The chain recombines TRBV6-4 with TRBJ2-2; 9 nucleotides agree with TRBD2. The TCR sequence derives from an elderly man in good health. Sample: blood. The CDR3 DNA reads as TGTGCCAGCAGTGTATTAGCGGGAGCCACCGGGGAGCTGTTTTTT. Protein product: CASSVLAGATGELFF.